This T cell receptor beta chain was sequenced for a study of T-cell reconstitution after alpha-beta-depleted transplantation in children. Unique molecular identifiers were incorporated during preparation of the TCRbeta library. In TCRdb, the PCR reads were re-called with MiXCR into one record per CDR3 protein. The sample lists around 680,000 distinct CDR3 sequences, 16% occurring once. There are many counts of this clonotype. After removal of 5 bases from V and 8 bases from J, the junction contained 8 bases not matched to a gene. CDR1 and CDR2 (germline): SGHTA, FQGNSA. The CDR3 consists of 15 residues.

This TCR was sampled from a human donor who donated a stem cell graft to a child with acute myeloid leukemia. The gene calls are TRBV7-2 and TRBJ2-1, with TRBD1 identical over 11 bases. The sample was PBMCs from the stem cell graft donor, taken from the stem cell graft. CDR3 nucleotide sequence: TGTGCCAGCAGCCCCGGGACAGGGGGTCGCGATGAGCAGTTCTTC. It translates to CASSPGTGGRDEQFF.